This TCR beta chain was sequenced during a study of cytomegalovirus exposure and HLA in healthy donors. Study in general: Within an early data release were about 80 million unique TCRs drawn from HLA-typed donors.

Whole-study results and caveats: The number of N-insertions in an Asian-associated ancestry cluster was reportedly below the roughly 620-donor mean in a later analysis. Later on, an analysis showed TCR association rates differing by HLA locus, with DRB1 the most and HLA-C the fewest.

PCR used 60 Vbeta primers and 13 Jbeta primers. Produced via immunoSEQ multiplex PCR; TCRdb's table is partial and in-frame only. This table has about 160,000 clones, less than 80% appearing once. Germline CDR1 MDHEN, CDR2 SYDVKM. This CDR3 has 15 residues. V lost 4 bases and J lost 4, with 16 bases in between. Healthy bone marrow donors made up the donors. Remarks on this clone: Its antigen is unknown.

The rearrangement links TRBV28 to TRBJ1-1; maybe TRBD1 (6 bases). The sequence was obtained from a female donor in good health and CMV-seronegative. Sequenced input: PBMCs. The CDR3 region has the DNA TGTGCCAGCAGTTCCACCGGGACACCCAGCACTGAAGCTTTCTTT. Protein: CASSSTGTPSTEAFF.